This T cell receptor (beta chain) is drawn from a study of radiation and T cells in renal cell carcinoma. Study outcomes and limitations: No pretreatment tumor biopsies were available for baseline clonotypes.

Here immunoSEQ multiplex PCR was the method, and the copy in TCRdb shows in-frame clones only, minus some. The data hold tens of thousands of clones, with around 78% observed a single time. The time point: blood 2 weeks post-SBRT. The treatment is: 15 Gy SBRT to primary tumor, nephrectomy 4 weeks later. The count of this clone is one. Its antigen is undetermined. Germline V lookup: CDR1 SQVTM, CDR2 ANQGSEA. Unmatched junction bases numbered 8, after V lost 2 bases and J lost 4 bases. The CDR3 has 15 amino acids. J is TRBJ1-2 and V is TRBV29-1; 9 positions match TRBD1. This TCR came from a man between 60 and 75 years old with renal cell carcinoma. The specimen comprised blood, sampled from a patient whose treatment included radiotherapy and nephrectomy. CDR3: CSVERAGTGTYGYTF. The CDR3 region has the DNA TGCAGCGTTGAAAGAGCCGGGACAGGGACCTATGGCTACACCTTC.